This entry lists 28 T cell receptor beta chains sequenced from one sample in a study of blood T cells in healthy people across ages. Primers used in a second PCR of about 7 to 12 cycles were a sample-barcoded 5' primer and a J-beta primer mix. TCRdb reprocessed the 5' RACE reads via MiXCR and lists one record per CDR3 protein. This sample has about 830,000 distinct CDR3 sequences; approximately 65% occur once, and the top ten carry about 30%. The sample consisted of blood. These receptor sequences come from a man aged 25-45 years in good health.

This clonotype was seen only once. V usage is TRBV25-1 and J usage is TRBJ1-1; no clear D. Trimming took off 8 bases at V and 2 bases at J, with 12 bases between the two ends. From germline, CDR1 is MGHDK and CDR2 SYGVNS. The CDR3 length is 13 residues. This chain's CDR3 is CASHGVGNTEAFF. The CDR3 DNA follows: TGTGCCAGCCATGGAGTGGGCAACACTGAAGCTTTCTTT.

The chain employs TRBV11-2 and TRBJ2-7; 7 nucleotides match TRBD1. J was trimmed by 3 bases and V by 5 bases; bases with no gene match: 7. Germline CDR1 reads SGHAT; CDR2 reads FQNNGV. CDR3 size: 14 residues. CDR3 DNA: TGTGCCAGCAGCACCACAGGGGTAGTCTACGAGCAGTACTTC. As protein: CASSTTGVVYEQYF.

The chain uses TRBV7-2 and TRBJ2-3; D is unclear. CDR1 and CDR2 from the germline V gene are SGHTA and FQGNSA. This CDR3 spans 14 amino acids. V lost 1 base and J lost 0, with 5 bases in between. The CDR3 reads CASSLDASTDTQYF. The CDR3 bases are TGTGCCAGCAGCTTAGACGCTAGCACAGATACGCAGTATTTT.

This rearrangement joins TRBV25-1 to TRBJ2-5; D is unclear. The DNA end is more similar to TRBJ2-7, so the J call may be wrong. Germline values: CDR1 MGHDK, CDR2 SYGVNS. CDR3 length: 14 amino acids. CDR3 DNA: TGTGCCAGCGGACCATCCTTGGGCCCACGCGAGCAGTACTTC. Protein sequence: CASGPSLGPREQYF.

The V gene is TRBV28, the J gene TRBJ2-1; D gene uncertain. This CDR3 spans 15 amino acids. Trimming left V 3 bases short and J 6 bases short, with 15 bases between. Per germline, CDR1 MDHEN and CDR2 SYDVKM. CDR3 nucleotide sequence: TGTGCCAGCAGTTTCCCACCGCGTGCCACCAATGAGCAGTTCTTC. It translates to CASSFPPRATNEQFF.

This chain connects TRBV20-1 to TRBJ2-5, with 9 bases that match TRBD1. The J call may be mistaken, given a closer DNA end match to TRBJ2-7. Germline V gives CDR1 DFQATT, CDR2 SNEGSKA (reference sequence). The CDR3 spans 15 residues. CDR3 region: CSARDRTGASYEQYF. The CDR3 bases are TGCAGTGCTAGAGATAGGACAGGGGCGAGTTACGAGCAGTACTTC.

The CDR3, as DNA: TGCAGTGCTAGATCGACTACCTACAATGAGCAGTTCTTC. It is translated as CSARSTTYNEQFF. The chain uses TRBV20-1 and TRBJ2-1; D perhaps matches TRBD2 (5 bases). Per the germline V gene, CDR1 is DFQATT and CDR2 is SNEGSKA (reference sequence). The CDR3 loop spans 13 amino acids. Between the trimmed V and J ends, which lost 2 bases and 2 bases, there was a span of 7 bases.

This clonotype has a single count. An end of the junction differs from the germline gene, which may be a read error. The chain is built from TRBV12-3 or TRBV12-4 and TRBJ2-1; possible D gene TRBD2, 5 bases. The CDR3 runs to 15 residues. CDR3 nucleotides: TGTGCCAGCAGTTTAGAAGACCATGACTACAATGAACAGTTCTTC. This sequence encodes CASSLEDHDYNEQFF.

The sample holds a few counts of this clonotype. V usage is TRBV11-2 and J usage is TRBJ2-2, with TRBD2 as a possible D gene (6 bases). CDR1 and CDR2 from the germline V gene are SGHAT and FQNNGV. The CDR3 is made up of 15 amino acids. V was cut by 5 bases and J by 3 bases, with 13 bases left in between. The CDR3 sequence is CASSQNTGDTGELFF. CDR3 bases: TGTGCCAGCAGCCAGAACACGGGGGACACCGGGGAGCTGTTTTTT.

The chain recombines TRBV7-8 with TRBJ1-5; the D is unclear. The germline CDR1 and CDR2 sequences are SGHVS and FQNEAQ. Trimming cost V 1 base and J 1 base, with 8 bases left between them. CDR3 length: 15 amino acids. DNA for the CDR3: TGTGCCAGCAGCTTAGACGGTAAAAGCAATCAGCCCCAGCATTTT. It translates to CASSLDGKSNQPQHF.

This chain connects TRBV30 to TRBJ1-2, with D maybe TRBD1 (6 bases). The CDR3 spans 12 residues. Trimming took off 7 bases at V and 4 bases at J, with 13 bases between the two ends. Germline V gene data show CDR1 as GTSNPN and CDR2 as SVGIG (reference sequence). The CDR3 loop reads CASPGVTYGYTF. In DNA form, the CDR3 reads TGTGCCTCCCCAGGGGTTACCTATGGCTACACCTTC.

The chain joins TRBV20-1 to TRBJ2-1; 16 bases map to TRBD2. CDR1 is DFQATT and CDR2 is SNEGSKA in the germline V gene (reference sequence). This CDR3 region has 13 residues. Written as DNA, the CDR3 is TGCGGGGGGACTAGCGGGGGGGCCGGTGAGCAGTTCTTC. It yields the protein CGGTSGGAGEQFF.

The chain joins TRBV4-3 to TRBJ2-3; 11 nucleotides match TRBD2. V gave up 1 base and J gave up 1 base; unmatched junction bases: 1. The germline gives CDR1 LGHNA, CDR2 YSLEER. The CDR3 is made up of 16 amino acids. CDR3 bases: TGCGCCAGCAGCCAAGTGGGACTAGCGGGCACAGATACGCAGTATTTT. This encodes CASSQVGLAGTDTQYF.

This clonotype was observed a few times. The V gene is TRBV4-2, the J gene TRBJ1-4; 7 nucleotides match TRBD1. Germline-derived CDR1 and CDR2 are LGHNA and YNFKEQ. The CDR3 covers 15 residues. V lost 1 base, J lost 6 bases, and 5 bases stayed unmatched. The CDR3 sequence: CASSQVGTEDEKLFF. CDR3 bases: TGTGCCAGCAGCCAAGTCGGGACAGAAGATGAAAAACTGTTTTTT.

The sample holds a few counts of this clonotype. This chain links TRBV27 with TRBJ1-2, with 9 bases lining up with TRBD1. The CDR3 runs 15 residues. V trimming: 8 bases; J trimming: 6 bases; junction bases outside the gene matches: 13. Per the germline V gene, CDR1 is MNHEY and CDR2 is SMNVEV (reference sequence). CDR3 nucleotide sequence: TGTGCCAGCGGGGAACCCCCGGGACAGGGCCATGGCTACACCTTC. Translated: CASGEPPGQGHGYTF.

This clonotype was recorded a few times. J is TRBJ2-7 and V is TRBV7-3; 8 bases fit TRBD1. The J call is uncertain, as TRBJ2-5 better fits the DNA end. Germline assignment: CDR1 SGHTA and CDR2 FQGTGA. This CDR3 comprises 15 residues. The CDR3 sequence is CASSTSTGGSETQYF. The CDR3 nucleotides are TGTGCCAGCAGCACCTCAACAGGGGGATCGGAGACCCAGTACTTC.

V usage is TRBV5-1 and J usage is TRBJ2-1, with TRBD1 matching 7 bases. This CDR3 has 16 amino acids. V was pared by 0 bases and J by 7 bases, with 10 bases of the junction left unmatched. From germline, CDR1 is SGHRS and CDR2 YFSETQ. CDR3 loop: CASSLGEGTVSNEQFF. For the CDR3, the DNA is TGCGCCAGCAGCTTGGGAGAGGGGACAGTATCTAATGAGCAGTTCTTC. Full variable domain (missing parts from reference TRBV5-1 and TRBJ2-1): KAGVTQTPRYLIKTRGQQVTLSCSPISGHRSVSWYQQTPGQGLQFLFEYFSETQRNKGNFPGRFSGRQFSNSRSEMNVSTLELGDSALYLCASSLGEGTVSNEQFFGPGTRLTVL.

The chain recombines TRBV12-3 or TRBV12-4 with TRBJ2-5; 7 bases fit TRBD2. V lost 5 bases to trimming and J lost 5 bases; unmatched junction nucleotides: 5. The CDR3 extends over 13 amino acids. In nucleotides, the CDR3 is TGTGCCAGCAGTGGGACTATTGTGGAGACCCAGTACTTC. Translated, it gives CASSGTIVETQYF.

This clonotype was seen more than once but under ten times. This chain links TRBV6-2 or TRBV6-3 with TRBJ2-7, with unresolved D. The end of the DNA is better explained by TRBJ2-5, so the J call may be wrong. There are 17 residues in the CDR3. Germline-derived CDR1 and CDR2 are MNHEY and SVGEGT. The CDR3 loop is CASSYGLLEVERETQYF. Written as DNA, the CDR3 is TGTGCCAGCAGTTACGGCCTTCTAGAGGTGGAACGAGAGACCCAGTACTTC.

This sequence joins TRBV20-1 and TRBJ2-3; 7 bases align to TRBD2. The junction had 11 bases not matched to a gene; V was cut back by 6 bases and J by 5 bases. Germline V gene lookup returns CDR1 DFQATT and CDR2 SNEGSKA (reference sequence). This CDR3 contains 14 residues. The CDR3 bases are TGCAGTGCCCTTGGGGGGGGTTTTGGAGATACGCAGTATTTT. Protein sequence: CSALGGGFGDTQYF.

The rearrangement uses TRBV7-2 and TRBJ2-5; 9 bases are shared with TRBD1. CDR1 is SGHTA, CDR2 FQGNSA, per germline. The ends lost 5 bases at V and 2 bases at J; junction bases unmatched: 6. The CDR3 spans 15 residues. As DNA, the CDR3 is TGTGCCAGCAGCCGACAGGGGGTCCTACAAGAGACCCAGTACTTC. It encodes CASSRQGVLQETQYF. Full variable domain (rest looked up from reference TRBV7-2 and TRBJ2-5): GAGVSQSPSNKVTEKGKDVELRCDPISGHTALYWYRQSLGQGLEFLIYFQGNSAPDKSGLPSDRFSAERTGGSVSTLTIQRTQQEDSAVYLCASSRQGVLQETQYFGPGTRLLVL.

In this sample, this clonotype turned up a few times. The CDR3 bases are TGTGCCAGCAGCTTAGTTGGACAGGGGTGGGGGGACGAGCAGTACTTC. Residues: CASSLVGQGWGDEQYF. J is TRBJ2-7 and V is TRBV7-2; 9 bases map to TRBD1. The germline V gene encodes CDR1 SGHTA and CDR2 FQGNSA. The CDR3 has 16 amino acids. V trimming: 1 base; J trimming: 5 bases; junction bases outside the gene matches: 9.

This clonotype showed up just a few times. This rearrangement joins TRBV28 to TRBJ2-7; D is unclear. There are 13 residues in the CDR3. Trimming cost V 6 bases and J 1 base, with 10 bases left between them. The germline gives CDR1 MDHEN, CDR2 SYDVKM. The CDR3 DNA sequence: TGTGCCAGCAGCCAGACCGATTCCTACGAGCAGTACTTC. Protein sequence: CASSQTDSYEQYF.

V and J are TRBV4-3 and TRBJ1-5; D not certain. V was shortened by 1 base and J by 7 bases, with 11 bases between the two germline ends. Germline V gives CDR1 LGHNA, CDR2 YSLEER. This CDR3 contains 14 residues. CDR3 DNA sequence: TGCGCCAGCAGCCAAGCATCGGGGAAGCAGCCCCAGCATTTT. It yields the protein CASSQASGKQPQHF.

This chain uses TRBV4-2 with TRBJ2-5, with D uncertain. V lost 0 bases and J lost 7, with 12 bases in between. Germline V lookup: CDR1 LGHNA, CDR2 YNFKEQ. The CDR3 has 14 residues. The CDR3 loop is CASSQEIGERTQYF. The CDR3 nucleotides are TGTGCCAGCAGCCAAGAGATAGGTGAAAGGACCCAGTACTTC.

The chain recombines TRBV24-1 with TRBJ2-1, with a tentative D call TRBD1 (5 bases). Germline V CDR1 and CDR2: KGHDR, SFDVKD. Trimming cost V 4 bases and J 7 bases, with 10 bases left between them. The CDR3 contains 13 residues. CDR3: CATSDRDINEQFF. DNA of the CDR3: TGTGCCACCAGTGACAGGGATATAAATGAGCAGTTCTTC.

The chain has TRBV3-1 and TRBJ2-7; the match to TRBD1 covers 10 bases. The DNA end favors TRBJ2-5, so the J call may be wrong. The germline V gene encodes CDR1 LGHDT and CDR2 YNNKEL (reference sequence). This CDR3 contains 13 residues. This chain's CDR3 is CASSGDRGATQYF. The CDR3 coding sequence is TGTGCCAGCAGCGGGGACAGGGGCGCGACCCAGTACTTC.

This chain connects TRBV2 to TRBJ2-7; D possibly uses TRBD1 or TRBD2 (6 bases each). The tail of the sequence fits TRBJ2-5 better, so the J call may be wrong. The CDR3 consists of 13 residues. The germline CDR1 and CDR2 sequences are SNHLY and FYNNEI. CDR3 in amino acids: CAGGEQGYQTQYF. The CDR3 DNA follows: TGTGCCGGCGGGGAACAGGGCTACCAGACCCAGTACTTC.